The 3 T cell receptor beta chains below all came from one sample that was sequenced in a study of blood T cells in healthy people across ages. A second PCR of about 7 to 11 cycles used a sample-barcoded 5' primer and a J-beta primer mix. TCRdb fed the 5' RACE reads into MiXCR, producing one record per CDR3 protein. Of hundreds of thousands of distinct CDR3 sequences in the sample, 40% to 65% are singletons; the top ten hold 40% to 50%. Sequenced input: blood. These receptors came from a man older than 75 in good health.

This chain links TRBV2 with TRBJ2-1, with 11 bases identical to TRBD2. Per the germline V gene, CDR1 is SNHLY and CDR2 is FYNNEI. CDR3 length: 15 residues. With 3 bases clipped from V and 3 bases from J, the junction kept 1 base outside the gene matches. The CDR3 DNA is TGTGCCAGCAGTGAGACTAGCGGGGTCTACAATGAGCAGTTCTTC. This sequence encodes CASSETSGVYNEQFF.

The genes are TRBV29-1 and TRBJ2-1, with D possibly matching TRBD1 (5 bases). The V and J ends lost 1 base and 10 bases respectively, with 8 bases between them. CDR1 is SQVTM, CDR2 ANQGSEA, per germline. The CDR3 is 11 residues long. The CDR3 region is CSVEVDREQFF. CDR3 DNA sequence: TGCAGCGTTGAAGTAGACAGAGAGCAGTTCTTC.

This clonotype has more than one count but fewer than ten. CDR3 in amino acids: CASSQSAGNYEQYF. The DNA of the CDR3 is TGTGCCAGCAGCCAATCGGCTGGGAACTACGAGCAGTACTTC. This rearrangement joins TRBV3-1 to TRBJ2-7; D is unclear. Deletions cut 2 bases from V and 3 bases from J, with 11 bases between. This CDR3 is 14 amino acids long. Germline V lookup: CDR1 LGHDT, CDR2 YNNKEL (reference sequence).